This passage covers 22 T cell receptor beta chains from one sample sequenced in a study of T-cell memory formation after mild COVID-19. TCRdb re-derived calls from the 5' RACE reads in MiXCR, one entry per CDR3 protein. The sample has hundreds of thousands of distinct CDR3 sequences, around 16% seen once; the top ten hold around 8.1%. Sequenced material: PBMCs or a T cell subset sorted from them (not recorded which). Receptors originate from an adult woman who had mild COVID-19 (a few samples of this study predate the infection). Cell type and time point are not known.

There are many counts of this clonotype. The chain recombines TRBV12-3 or TRBV12-4 with TRBJ1-1; possibly TRBD1 for D (5 bases). Trimming took off 3 bases at V and 7 bases at J, with 9 bases between the two ends. The CDR3 is made up of 12 amino acids. CDR3: CASSFGTGEAFF. CDR3 bases: TGTGCCAGCAGTTTTGGAACAGGTGAAGCTTTCTTT.

The chain couples TRBV5-1 to TRBJ2-1, with D possibly being TRBD2 (6 bases). Trimming cost V 7 bases and J 7 bases, with 15 bases left between them. Germline V gives CDR1 SGHRS, CDR2 YFSETQ. The CDR3 sequence is 13 residues long. The CDR3 protein is CASAVLGGNEQFF. The CDR3 bases are TGCGCCAGCGCCGTCCTGGGAGGAAATGAGCAGTTCTTC.

This clonotype was counted many times. V gene TRBV20-1 combines with J gene TRBJ2-3; 9 bases map to TRBD2. The ends lost 3 bases at V and 0 bases at J; junction bases unmatched: 7. Germline lookup yields CDR1 DFQATT and CDR2 SNEGSKA (reference sequence). This CDR3 spans 16 amino acids. CDR3 nucleotides: TGCAGTGCTAGCACCCTGACTAGCGGCAGCACAGATACGCAGTATTTT. It specifies CSASTLTSGSTDTQYF.

Only a few counts were recorded for this clonotype. The chain recombines TRBV5-1 with TRBJ1-6; D is possibly TRBD1 (6 bases). The CDR3 totals 17 residues. The germline V gene encodes CDR1 SGHRS and CDR2 YFSETQ. Trimming shortened V by 4 bases and J by 7 bases, and 21 bases separated the two germline ends. The CDR3 protein is CASSQGASGRGNSPLHF. The CDR3 DNA reads as TGCGCCAGCAGCCAAGGAGCCAGTGGCAGGGGAAATTCACCCCTCCACTTT.

The V call is TRBV4-3, the J call TRBJ2-1; D not certain. CDR3 length: 15 amino acids. CDR1 and CDR2 from the germline V gene are LGHNA and YSLEER. The V and J ends lost 2 bases and 4 bases respectively, with 12 bases between them. CDR3 in DNA: TGCGCCAGCAGCCAACAGGCTGGGGTGTACAATGAGCAGTTCTTC. Its protein product is CASSQQAGVYNEQFF.

The chain joins TRBV12-3 or TRBV12-4 to TRBJ1-2; unclear D gene. The CDR3 loop spans 13 amino acids. V shed 0 bases and J shed 7 bases, with 9 bases lying between them. Here the CDR3 DNA reads TGTGCCAGCAGTTTAGCGCCCCCCTTTGGCTACACCTTC. Translation: CASSLAPPFGYTF.

A few counts support this clonotype. The rearrangement links TRBV7-8 to TRBJ1-3, with a possible D match to TRBD1 (5 bases). This CDR3 contains 16 residues. Trimming stripped 3 bases from V and 2 bases from J, with 14 bases between. Germline V gene data show CDR1 as SGHVS and CDR2 as FQNEAQ. The CDR3 spells CASSLASGVAGNTIYF. CDR3 DNA: TGTGCCAGCAGCTTGGCCTCGGGGGTTGCTGGAAACACCATATATTTT. Drawing the rest from reference TRBV7-8 and TRBJ1-3, the complete variable domain is GAGVSQSPRYKVAKRGQDVALRCDPISGHVSLFWYQQALGQGPEFLTYFQNEAQLDKSGLPSDRFFAERPEGSVSTLKIQRTQQEDSAVYLCASSLASGVAGNTIYFGEGSWLTVV.

This clonotype was detected ten times or more. This chain joins TRBV18 and TRBJ2-5; 10 bases are a match to TRBD1. Per germline, CDR1 KGHSH and CDR2 LQKENI. Trimming at V came to 5 bases and at J to 6 bases, leaving 12 bases not matched to a gene. This CDR3 is built from 16 residues. CDR3 region: CASSSSMTGGGKTQYF. Here the CDR3 DNA reads TGTGCCAGCTCATCATCCATGACAGGGGGCGGAAAGACCCAGTACTTC. Looking up the rest from reference TRBV18 and TRBJ2-5 gives the full variable domain: NAGVMQNPRHLVRRRGQEARLRCSPMKGHSHVYWYRQLPEEGLKFMVYLQKENIIDESGMPKERFSAEFPKEGPSILRIQQVVRGDSAAYFCASSSSMTGGGKTQYFGPGTRLLVL.

This clonotype was seen only a few times. This chain uses TRBV5-1 with TRBJ2-3; no reliable D call. Germline V gives CDR1 SGHRS, CDR2 YFSETQ. The CDR3 is 14 residues long. The germline V and J ends were trimmed by 0 bases and 3 bases, with 8 bases remaining between them. CDR3 in amino acids: CASSLAGETDTQYF. CDR3 nucleotide sequence: TGCGCCAGCAGCTTGGCTGGAGAAACAGATACGCAGTATTTT.

This clonotype was seen more than once but under ten times. J is TRBJ1-1 and V is TRBV5-1, with D perhaps matching TRBD1 (5 bases). Trimming took off 0 bases at V and 5 bases at J, with 11 bases between the two ends. This CDR3 region has 14 residues. From germline, CDR1 is SGHRS and CDR2 YFSETQ. The CDR3 loop is CASSLVQGETEAFF. Written as DNA, the CDR3 is TGCGCCAGCAGCTTGGTCCAGGGAGAGACTGAAGCTTTCTTT.

The chain couples TRBV12-3 or TRBV12-4 to TRBJ2-5; possible D gene TRBD1, 6 bases. CDR3 length: 16 residues. The V and J ends lost 6 bases and 5 bases respectively, with 22 bases between them. CDR3 sequence reads: CASSRNLGGGKETQYF. CDR3 DNA: TGTGCCAGCAGCCGGAACCTAGGGGGTGGTAAGGAGACCCAGTACTTC.

The chain uses TRBV12-3 or TRBV12-4 and TRBJ1-1; 7 bases are a match to TRBD1. The CDR3 runs to 15 residues. The V and J ends lost 6 bases and 1 base, in that order; junction bases with no gene match: 8. The CDR3 here is CASRLTGTANTEAFF. The CDR3 DNA follows: TGTGCCAGCAGGCTTACCGGGACAGCGAACACTGAAGCTTTCTTT.

This clonotype was detected ten times or more. The V gene is TRBV20-1, the J gene TRBJ2-2, with TRBD2 identical over 11 bases. V gave up 0 bases and J gave up 7 bases; unmatched junction bases: 1. Germline V CDR1 and CDR2: DFQATT, SNEGSKA (reference sequence). The CDR3 is made up of 14 amino acids. CDR3 in amino acids: CSARDLAGGGELFF. DNA for the CDR3: TGCAGTGCTAGAGATCTAGCGGGAGGCGGGGAGCTGTTTTTT.

The V gene is TRBV4-3, the J gene TRBJ2-4, with 8 nucleotides matching TRBD1. Germline CDR1 is LGHNA and CDR2 is YSLEER. The V segment lost 4 bases and the J segment 0 bases; nucleotides outside the gene matches: 8. The CDR3 is 17 residues long. This chain's CDR3 is CASSPRTGGIAKNIQYF. Here the CDR3 DNA reads TGCGCCAGCAGCCCTCGTACAGGGGGAATAGCCAAAAACATTCAGTACTTC.

The sample holds a few counts of this clonotype. The chain uses TRBV5-1 and TRBJ2-6; tentatively, D is TRBD2 (5 bases). CDR3 length equals 15 residues. Germline CDR1 reads SGHRS; CDR2 reads YFSETQ. The germline V and J ends were trimmed by 0 bases and 3 bases, with 7 bases remaining between them. The CDR3 region is CASSLGGNGANVLTF. The CDR3 coding sequence is TGCGCCAGCAGCTTGGGAGGGAATGGGGCCAACGTCCTGACTTTC.

This clonotype was counted many times. The V gene is TRBV18, the J gene TRBJ2-2, with TRBD2 matching over 10 bases. The trim removed 5 bases at V and 5 bases at J, leaving 5 bases unmatched. The CDR3 loop spans 15 amino acids. CDR1 is KGHSH and CDR2 is LQKENI in the germline V gene. The DNA of the CDR3 is TGTGCCAGCTCAGCCCGGACTAGCGGTACCGGGGAGCTGTTTTTT. Amino acid sequence: CASSARTSGTGELFF.

This clonotype was seen a handful of times. V usage is TRBV7-6 and J usage is TRBJ1-1; 8 bases are shared with TRBD1. The V segment lost 5 bases and the J segment 3 bases; nucleotides outside the gene matches: 5. The V gene's germline CDR1 is SGHVS and CDR2 FNYEAQ. The CDR3 is 14 amino acids. CDR3 nucleotides: TGTGCCAGCAGCCAAGCGACAGGGGACACTGAAGCTTTCTTT. Amino acids: CASSQATGDTEAFF.

This clonotype turned up a few times. The chain links TRBV6-2 or TRBV6-3 to TRBJ1-5, with a weak D call TRBD1 (6 bases). Trimming shortened V by 3 bases and J by 3 bases, and 18 bases separated the two germline ends. Per germline, CDR1 MNHEY and CDR2 SVGEGT. This CDR3 is 17 amino acids long. The CDR3 is CASSYQQGSGINQPQHF. The CDR3 nucleotides are TGTGCCAGCAGTTATCAACAGGGTTCGGGCATCAATCAGCCCCAGCATTTT.

V gene TRBV20-1 combines with J gene TRBJ1-1; 7 bases agree with TRBD1. The CDR3 spans 15 residues. V shed 2 bases, J shed 7 bases, and the junction held 13 bases outside the gene matches. CDR1 is DFQATT and CDR2 is SNEGSKA in the germline V gene (reference sequence). CDR3 protein: CSARRPGTVKHEAFF. The CDR3 DNA is TGCAGTGCTAGAAGGCCCGGGACAGTAAAGCATGAAGCTTTCTTT.

This clonotype was detected a few times. The V and J genes are TRBV7-9 and TRBJ2-5, with a weak D call TRBD2 (5 bases). Germline V gives CDR1 SEHNR, CDR2 FQNEAQ (reference sequence). CDR3 length equals 16 residues. Trimming took 0 bases from V and 4 from J, leaving 15 bases between them. As DNA, the CDR3 is TGTGCCAGCAGCTTAGCGGGAGCTGCCGGGCGAGAGACCCAGTACTTC. Protein: CASSLAGAAGRETQYF. Full variable domain (rest looked up from reference TRBV7-9 and TRBJ2-5): DTGVSQNPRHKITKRGQNVTFRCDPISEHNRLYWYRQTLGQGPEFLTYFQNEAQLEKSRLLSDRFSAERPKGSFSTLEIQRTEQGDSAMYLCASSLAGAAGRETQYFGPGTRLLVL.

The rearrangement uses TRBV5-6 and TRBJ1-5, with D possibly TRBD1 on 6 matching bases. Germline lookup yields CDR1 SGHDT and CDR2 YYEEEE. The CDR3 has 16 residues. Trimming cost V 0 bases and J 7 bases, with 17 bases left between them. CDR3 sequence (DNA): TGTGCCAGCAGCTTGGGTACAGGGCACGAGGTGCAGCCCCAGCATTTT. Translated: CASSLGTGHEVQPQHF.

The chain carries TRBV4-2 and TRBJ2-3; D is possibly TRBD1 or TRBD2 (6 bases each). The CDR3 is 16 amino acids. Germline V gene sequence: CDR1 LGHNA, CDR2 YNFKEQ. The V gene lost 1 base and the J gene lost 3 bases, with 14 bases spanning the gap. Here the CDR3 DNA reads TGTGCCAGCAGCCAAGCGGAGGGGGTAGGGACAGATACGCAGTATTTT. Protein: CASSQAEGVGTDTQYF.